This is a list of T cell receptor beta chains from one sample in a study of shared clonotypes between healthy human individuals. Using immunoSEQ multiplex PCR, the repertoire was profiled, and TCRdb retains in-frame clones only, with some absent. The sample lists about 2 million clones, roughly 95% occurring once. Material: naive CD8+ T cells sorted from blood. These receptors all come from a man aged 18 to 30 in good health. Each CDR3 is given with its conserved first and last residue. Fields, in order: V gene, clone size, J gene, D gene, CDR3 DNA, CDR3 protein. The D gene is left open where the match is weak. Not all rows give a size; the values are once, few, many and, for expanded clones, a class.

>TRBV2|.|TRBJ2-1|.
TGTGCCAGCCACAAGCTCGACAGGAACCCCAATGAGCAGTTCTTC
CASHKLDRNPNEQFF
>TRBV19|.|TRBJ1-2|TRBD1
TGTGCCAGTAGTACCTCTACAGGGGGAGAAGGCTACACCTTC
CASSTSTGGEGYTF
>TRBV5-8|once|TRBJ1-1|.
TGTGCCAGCAGTTATGGGGTCATCCAGGGGACTGAAGCTTTCTTT
CASSYGVIQGTEAFF
>TRBV19|.|TRBJ2-7|.
TGTGCCAGTAGTACCCCCGGACAGTGGCTCCCCTACGAGCAGTACTTC
CASSTPGQWLPYEQYF
>TRBV9|.|TRBJ2-3|TRBD2
TGTGCCAGCAGCGTAGGGACTAGCGGGCTTTGGGGTACGCAGTATTTT
CASSVGTSGLWGTQYF
>TRBV9|once|TRBJ2-7|TRBD2
TGTGCCAGCAGCGGGGGACTAGCGGGGTCCGACGAGCAGTACTTC
CASSGGLAGSDEQYF
>TRBV11-1|.|TRBJ2-5|.
TGTGCCAGCAGCGCGGATTCAGAGACCCAGTACTTC
CASSADSETQYF
>TRBV4-1|.|TRBJ1-1|.
TGCGCCAGCAGCCTAGGACTAAACACTGAAGCTTTCTTT
CASSLGLNTEAFF
>TRBV19|.|TRBJ1-1|TRBD1
TGTGCCAGTAGGACCTTACAGGGGGTAGTGAACACTGAAGCTTTCTTT
CASRTLQGVVNTEAFF
>TRBV5-6|.|TRBJ1-6|.
TGTGCCAGCAGCTACGGAACACCTAATTCACCCCTCCACTTT
CASSYGTPNSPLHF
>TRBV11-3|.|TRBJ2-7|TRBD2
TGTGCCAGCAGCTTAGGCGGGGGCTACGAGCAGTACTTC
CASSLGGGYEQYF
>TRBV27|.|TRBJ1-3|.
TGTGCCAGCAGGGCCAACTTTGGGGGCGCAGGAAACACCATATATTTT
CASRANFGGAGNTIYF
>TRBV27|.|TRBJ1-5|.
TGTGCCAGCAGTTTATATGGTGGCAATCAGCCCCAGCATTTT
CASSLYGGNQPQHF
>TRBV25-1|.|TRBJ2-7|TRBD2
TGTGCCAGCAGTGGGCCGGGACTAGCGTTGTTCGAGCAGTACTTC
CASSGPGLALFEQYF
>TRBV9|once|TRBJ2-2|TRBD2
TGTGCCAGCAGCGTAGGTACTAGCGGGAGGGCCGGGGAGCTGTTTTTT
CASSVGTSGRAGELFF
>TRBV5-6|.|TRBJ2-7|.
TGTGCCAGCAGCCTCGACCCACGCAGGGAGGGGGTGTACGAGCAGTACTTC
CASSLDPRREGVYEQYF
>TRBV13|.|TRBJ2-1|TRBD2
TGTGCCAGCAGCGGAGGGACTAGCGGGAGCTATGAGCAGTTCTTC
CASSGGTSGSYEQFF
>TRBV7-9|.|TRBJ1-5|.
TGTGCCAGCAGCTCTGGAAGTGTGGGAGCAAGCAATCAGCCCCAGCATTTT
CASSSGSVGASNQPQHF
>TRBV12-2|.|TRBJ2-1|.
TGTGCAAGTCGCTTACCTAAGGGTTGTGAGCAGTTCTTC
CASRLPKGCEQFF
>TRBV4-1|.|TRBJ1-1|TRBD1
TGCGCCAGCAGCCAAGCGGGACAGGTCAACACTGAAGCTTTCTTT
CASSQAGQVNTEAFF
>TRBV9|.|TRBJ2-7|TRBD2
TGTGCCAGCAGCTTGACTAGCGGGCCAGACAACGAGCAGTACTTC
CASSLTSGPDNEQYF
>TRBV7-9|once|TRBJ2-2|TRBD1
TGTGCCAGCAGCCTCGGGACAGGGGACGGGGAGCTGTTTTTT
CASSLGTGDGELFF
>TRBV6-1|.|TRBJ1-2|.
TGTGCCAGCAGTGAATCAGGGAGGAACACCTTC
CASSESGRNTF
>TRBV6-6|.|TRBJ2-6|.
TGTGCCAGCAGTTACTCTGGGGCCAACGTCCTGACTTTC
CASSYSGANVLTF
>TRBV13|once|TRBJ2-1|.
TGTGCCAGCAGGCAAGGACTGTACAATGAGCAGTTCTTC
CASRQGLYNEQFF
>TRBV7-9|.|TRBJ1-2|.
TGTGCCAGCATCGACATTCCCTGGGTAGGAGATAGGAATGGCTACACCTTC
CASIDIPWVGDRNGYTF
>TRBV7-9|.|TRBJ2-5|.
TGTGCCAGCAGCGCCTGGCAAGAGACCCAGTACTTC
CASSAWQETQYF
>TRBV27|.|TRBJ1-2|TRBD1
TGTGCCAGCAGTTTCCTGCCTTCGGGACAGGGACCTGGTGGCTACACCTTC
CASSFLPSGQGPGGYTF
>TRBV4-1|.|TRBJ2-5|TRBD1
TGCGCCAGCAGCCTAGATTTGGACAGGCGAGAGACCCAGTACTTC
CASSLDLDRRETQYF
>TRBV2|.|TRBJ1-2|TRBD1
TGTGCCAGCAGTCCGACAGGGGATGGCTACACCTTC
CASSPTGDGYTF
>TRBV6-1|.|TRBJ2-7|TRBD2
TGTGCCAGCACTCTTCGGGGGGGATCCTACGAGCAGTACTTC
CASTLRGGSYEQYF
>TRBV7-9|.|TRBJ2-7|TRBD2
TGTGCCAGCAGCTACCTAACTAGCGGGAGTGACGAGCAGTACTTC
CASSYLTSGSDEQYF
>TRBV27|.|TRBJ1-2|TRBD1
TGTGCCAGCAGTTTATCAGGGGGCGAGGGCTACACCTTC
CASSLSGGEGYTF
>TRBV6-5|.|TRBJ1-1|TRBD1
TGTGCCAGCAGCGTACAGGGGGGGGCCACTGAAGCTTTCTTT
CASSVQGGATEAFF
>TRBV28|.|TRBJ2-3|.
TGTGCCAGCAGTTTCTCGCTCGCCCATACGCAGTATTTT
CASSFSLAHTQYF
>TRBV2|.|TRBJ2-7|.
TGTGCCAGCAGTTGGTCCCGAGAGACAGGCTCATCCTACGAGCAGTACTTC
CASSWSRETGSSYEQYF
>TRBV4-2|.|TRBJ1-6|.
TGTGCCAGCAGCCAAGATTGGGGGGGAATCGTAAATTCACCCCTCCACTTT
CASSQDWGGIVNSPLHF
>TRBV5-1|few|TRBJ1-1|.
TGCGCCAGCAGCTACGACATGAACACTGAAGCTTTCTTT
CASSYDMNTEAFF
>TRBV6-5|.|TRBJ2-5|.
TGTGCCAGCCGGGCAGCACGTCAGTACCAAGAGACCCAGTACTTC
CASRAARQYQETQYF
>TRBV9|.|TRBJ2-7|TRBD2
TGTGCCAGCAGCCCTAGCGGGGCCGCCTACGAGCAGTACTTC
CASSPSGAAYEQYF
>TRBV9|once|TRBJ2-3|.
TGTGCCAGCAGCGTAGTCGGGGGCGCGAGCACAGATACGCAGTATTTT
CASSVVGGASTDTQYF
>TRBV5-1|once|TRBJ2-1|.
TGCGCCAGCAGCTTGTTTTCAGGCGGCGATGAGCAGTTCTTC
CASSLFSGGDEQFF
>TRBV7-2|.|TRBJ2-3|.
TGTGCCAGCAGCTTAGACAGAGGGGCAGATACGCAGTATTTT
CASSLDRGADTQYF
>TRBV12-5|.|TRBJ2-1|.
TGTGCTAGTGGGCTCGGAGGGGCGGTATCCTACAATGAGCAGTTCTTC
CASGLGGAVSYNEQFF
>TRBV27|.|TRBJ1-6|.
TGTGCCAGCAGTTTCTTGCCAGGGCGGTGGGATTCACCCCTCCACTTT
CASSFLPGRWDSPLHF
>TRBV6-6|.|TRBJ2-7|.
TGTGCCAGCAGCACCGACAGAGGGTCCTACGAGCAGTACTTC
CASSTDRGSYEQYF
>TRBV27|.|TRBJ2-1|TRBD2
TGTGCCAGCAGGCCACCGGGGGGGTGGGATGAGCAGTTCTTC
CASRPPGGWDEQFF
>TRBV7-9|.|TRBJ2-7|TRBD2
TGTGCCAGCAGCTTGACTAGCGCATCCTACGAGCAGTACTTC
CASSLTSASYEQYF
>TRBV9|once|TRBJ2-5|.
TGTGCCAGCAGCGTAGGGGGAGGCTCAGAGACCCAGTACTTC
CASSVGGGSETQYF
>TRBV7-9|.|TRBJ2-7|.
TGTGCCAGCAGCCAAGACGGCGAAGAGCAGTACTTC
CASSQDGEEQYF
>TRBV4-1|.|TRBJ2-3|TRBD2
TGCGCCAGCAGCCAAGTTATAGCGGGGGGAACAGATACGCAGTATTTT
CASSQVIAGGTDTQYF
>TRBV7-9|.|TRBJ1-2|.
TGTGCCAGCCGTCAGGGGACCTATGGCTACACCTTC
CASRQGTYGYTF
>TRBV28|once|TRBJ2-5|.
TGTGCCAGCAGAACTACCGGGACCAACGTCGAGACCCAGTACTTC
CASRTTGTNVETQYF
>TRBV7-6|.|TRBJ2-7|.
TGTGCCAGCAGCCACGGCATCGGGGGCGAGCAGTACTTC
CASSHGIGGEQYF
>TRBV19|.|TRBJ1-4|.
TGTGCCAGTAGTGCGGACAGCGCAACTAATGAAAAACTGTTTTTT
CASSADSATNEKLFF
>TRBV10-1|.|TRBJ2-1|TRBD2
TGCGCCAGCAGTGCCAGAGCGGGAGGGCCCTACAATGAGCAGTTCTTC
CASSARAGGPYNEQFF